The sequence of this T cell receptor (beta chain) was determined in a study of shared clonotypes between healthy human individuals. Per the study methods: Filtering differed since immunoSEQ provided only junctions, with no quality scores. Produced via immunoSEQ multiplex PCR; TCRdb's table is partial and in-frame only. V, J and clone size derive from that table, while D and trimming were established from the DNA sequence. This sample has approximately 620,000 clones, with 95% to 98% found just once. Concerning this clone itself: Its specificity is not known.

Findings and caveats of the study: Rarefaction revealed incomplete sorted-subset sequencing despite large depth. The represented genetic and exposure-history diversity was limited by the small number of donors.

Between the trimmed V and J ends, which lost 6 bases and 3 bases, there was a span of 14 bases. The CDR3 has 14 residues. CDR1 and CDR2 from the germline V gene are MNHEY and SMNVEV (reference sequence). Sequencing input: naive CD4+ T cells sorted from blood. Subset of the sample: CD45RA+ positively selected. The V call is TRBV27, the J call TRBJ1-1; D gene uncertain. This clonotype was sampled from a woman younger than 45 in good health. This chain's CDR3 is CASSRQWWHTEAFF. The CDR3 nucleotides are TGTGCCAGCAGCAGACAATGGTGGCACACTGAAGCTTTCTTT.